This T cell receptor beta chain was documented in a study of blood T cells in healthy people across ages. Trimming stripped 5 bases from V and 6 bases from J, with 20 bases between. CDR3 length: 16 residues. Germline loops: CDR1 SGHTA, CDR2 FQGNSA. Alongside a J-beta primer mix, a sample-barcoded 5' primer served in a second PCR lasting roughly 7 to 12 cycles. Via MiXCR, TCRdb re-called the 5' RACE reads, giving one row per CDR3 protein. The table records some 900,000 distinct CDR3 sequences, less than 35% of them present only once. There are a few counts of this clonotype. A read error may explain this, as a much larger clone is one base away.

The source is a woman at least 80 years old in good health. Sequenced material: blood. This rearrangement joins TRBV7-2 to TRBJ2-1; TRBD2 is a possible D gene (6 bases). The CDR3 DNA is TGTGCCAGCAGCCCGAGGGGAGGTACGGTATGCAATGAGCAGTTCTTC. This gives the protein CASSPRGGTVCNEQFF.